The 21 T cell receptor beta chains given below trace back to one sample, sequenced in a study of neurological immune-mediated disorders. The time point is: longitudinal time-point 3. From the 5' RACE reads, TCRdb called clonotypes with MiXCR, one entry per CDR3 protein. Altogether about 45,000 distinct CDR3 sequences are present, roughly 14% being singletons, with the ten largest covering around 10%. Sequencing input: PBMCs. These receptors were collected from a man aged 30-40 years in good health.

This clonotype was seen many times. The chain couples TRBV7-6 to TRBJ2-7; D is possibly TRBD1 or TRBD2 (6 bases each). Looked up from germline, CDR1 is SGHVS and CDR2 is FNYEAQ. The CDR3 has 15 amino acids. Trimming pared 5 bases from V and 0 bases from J, leaving 14 bases between. The chain's CDR3 is CASSGGREFSYEQYF. DNA for the CDR3: TGTGCCAGCAGCGGGGGGCGGGAATTCTCCTACGAGCAGTACTTC.

The table lists this clonotype with many counts. The rearrangement joins TRBV29-1 to TRBJ2-7; 8 bases map to TRBD1. The CDR3 totals 14 residues. The V segment lost 7 bases and the J segment 0 bases; nucleotides outside the gene matches: 8. The V gene's germline CDR1 is SQVTM and CDR2 ANQGSEA. The CDR3 region is CSAVWTGSSYEQYF. The CDR3 DNA follows: TGCAGCGCCGTATGGACAGGGAGCTCCTACGAGCAGTACTTC.

This clonotype was detected ten times or more. This chain joins TRBV20-1 and TRBJ1-5, with 9 bases fitting TRBD1. Germline lookup yields CDR1 DFQATT and CDR2 SNEGSKA (reference sequence). V dropped 2 bases and J dropped 0; count of bases not matched to a gene: 11. The CDR3 is 18 amino acids. CDR3 residues: CSARTPGQGPSSNQPQHF. CDR3 DNA sequence: TGCAGTGCTAGAACGCCGGGACAGGGACCCTCTAGCAATCAGCCCCAGCATTTT.

This clonotype was picked up many times. The V and J genes are TRBV20-1 and TRBJ2-7; the D gene could be TRBD1 or TRBD2 (7 bases each). V was pared by 7 bases and J by 2 bases, with 18 bases between. Germline V gives CDR1 DFQATT, CDR2 SNEGSKA (reference sequence). The CDR3 consists of 14 residues. The CDR3 sequence: CSVSPQGGTYEQYF. The CDR3 region has the DNA TGCAGTGTCAGTCCGCAGGGGGGGACCTACGAGCAGTACTTC.

This clonotype was seen at least ten times. This rearrangement joins TRBV5-1 to TRBJ2-1; D not resolved. CDR1 and CDR2 from the germline V gene are SGHRS and YFSETQ. The CDR3 is made up of 13 amino acids. V gave up 2 bases and J gave up 5 bases, with 8 bases separating them. CDR3 in amino acids: CASSLRLNNEQFF. The CDR3 coding sequence is TGCGCCAGCAGCTTACGACTCAACAATGAGCAGTTCTTC.

As regards this clonotype: Relative to the germline gene, one junction end is altered; a read error may explain this. V gene TRBV28 combines with J gene TRBJ2-3; D is unclear. The CDR3 loop spans 12 amino acids. Per germline, CDR1 MDHEN and CDR2 SYDVKM. CDR3 region: CANSCGTDTQYF. DNA for the CDR3: TGTGCCAACAGTTGTGGCACAGATACGCAGTATTTT.

This clonotype was counted many times. The V gene is TRBV27, the J gene TRBJ1-1, with 7 bases aligning to TRBD1. CDR3 size: 13 residues. Germline CDR1 MNHEY, CDR2 SMNVEV (reference sequence). V dropped 8 bases and J dropped 2; count of bases not matched to a gene: 5. The DNA for the CDR3 is TGTGCCAGCTTTACAGGGGCCAACACTGAAGCTTTCTTT. Residues: CASFTGANTEAFF.

This clonotype has a count of ten or more. This chain connects TRBV20-1 to TRBJ2-3, with 7 bases identical to TRBD2. The CDR3 extends over 13 amino acids. With V trimmed by 3 bases and J by 0 bases, 0 bases remained unmatched. In germline, CDR1 is DFQATT, CDR2 SNEGSKA (reference sequence). Written as DNA, the CDR3 is TGCAGTGCTAGTAGCGGGAGCACAGATACGCAGTATTTT. It yields the protein CSASSGSTDTQYF.

This clonotype was counted ten times or more. DNA for the CDR3: TGTGCCAGCAGCTTGGACTACCAAGAGACCCAGTACTTC. This encodes CASSLDYQETQYF. The chain combines TRBV5-5 with TRBJ2-5; D is uncertain. This CDR3 region has 13 residues. Per the germline V gene, CDR1 is SGHKS and CDR2 is YYEKEE (reference sequence). V dropped 0 bases and J dropped 0 bases, with 3 bases sitting between them. Drawing the rest from reference TRBV5-5 and TRBJ2-5, the complete variable domain is DAGVTQSPTHLIKTRGQQVTLRCSPISGHKSVSWYQQVLGQGPQFIFQYYEKEERGRGNFPDRFSARQFPNYSSELNVNALLLGDSALYLCASSLDYQETQYFGPGTRLLVL.

This clonotype was counted many times. The chain links TRBV7-9 to TRBJ2-7; 13 bases match TRBD2. CDR1 and CDR2 from the germline V gene are SEHNR and FQNEAQ (reference sequence). V lost 0 bases and J lost 5; bases outside the gene matches: 4. The CDR3 loop spans 16 amino acids. Here the CDR3 reads CASSLAGTSGIDEQYF. CDR3 sequence (DNA): TGTGCCAGCAGCTTAGCCGGGACTAGCGGGATCGACGAGCAGTACTTC.

The sample holds many counts of this clonotype. The genes are TRBV6-5 and TRBJ2-5; TRBD1 aligns across 9 bases. Per germline, CDR1 MNHEY and CDR2 SVGAGI. This CDR3 spans 15 amino acids. V lost 2 bases, J lost 3 bases, and 4 bases stayed unmatched. The CDR3 nucleotides are TGTGCCAGCAGTTACGGACAGGGGAAAAAAGAGACCCAGTACTTC. Translated: CASSYGQGKKETQYF.

This clonotype was seen at least ten times. The V gene is TRBV27, the J gene TRBJ2-1; perhaps TRBD2 as D (6 bases). The V end lost 6 bases, the J end lost 4 bases, and 19 bases lay between the germline ends. There are 16 residues in the CDR3. The germline CDR1 and CDR2 sequences are MNHEY and SMNVEV (reference sequence). For the CDR3, the DNA is TGTGCCAGCAGCCCGCCCTCGGGACTCCCTTACAATGAGCAGTTCTTC. It specifies CASSPPSGLPYNEQFF.

This clonotype has ten or more counts. The chain has TRBV7-9 and TRBJ2-7; 9 bases fit TRBD1. Germline V gene data show CDR1 as SEHNR and CDR2 as FQNEAQ (reference sequence). Trimming took 5 bases from V and 5 from J; bases not matched to a gene: 7. The CDR3 runs to 14 residues. Written as DNA, the CDR3 is TGTGCCAGCAGCCCTCAGGACAGGGGCCACGAGCAGTACTTC. Translation gives CASSPQDRGHEQYF.

This clonotype was seen many times. The chain employs TRBV5-1 and TRBJ2-1; 7 bases are shared with TRBD2. V was clipped by 0 bases and J by 10 bases; unmatched bases: 10. The CDR3 runs to 15 residues. Germline V CDR1 and CDR2: SGHRS, YFSETQ. CDR3 bases: TGCGCCAGCAGCTTGGGCTCTAGCGGTATAGGCGAGCAGTTCTTC. Its translation: CASSLGSSGIGEQFF.

This clonotype was recorded once. Being one base from a much bigger clone, this may be a read error. V usage is TRBV5-1 and J usage is TRBJ2-6; TRBD2 agrees at 8 bases. The germline gives CDR1 SGHRS, CDR2 YFSETQ. The trim removed 4 bases at V and 4 bases at J, leaving 16 bases unmatched. The CDR3 consists of 19 residues. The CDR3 region has the DNA TGCGCCAGCAGCAGTGCCCCTACTAGCGGAAGACCCGGGGCCAACGTCCTGACTTTC. This translates into CASSSAPTSGRPGANVLTF.

This clonotype rates as medium-sized. The V and J genes are TRBV20-1 and TRBJ2-2; TRBD1 might be the D (6 bases). Trimming took 1 base from V and 3 from J, leaving 15 bases between them. From germline, CDR1 is DFQATT and CDR2 SNEGSKA (reference sequence). This CDR3 comprises 16 residues. The CDR3 sequence: CSARVLGEGDTGELFF. CDR3 nucleotides: TGCAGTGCTAGAGTCTTAGGAGAGGGGGACACCGGGGAGCTGTTTTTT.

The chain combines TRBV14 with TRBJ1-5; D remains unclear. There are 12 residues in the CDR3. Between the trimmed V and J ends, which lost 2 bases and 2 bases, there was a span of 1 base. The germline V gene encodes CDR1 SGHDN and CDR2 FVKESK. The CDR3 coding sequence is TGTGCCAGCAGCCAATGCAATCAGCCCCAGCATTTT. The encoded protein is CASSQCNQPQHF.

This clonotype was recorded many times. The chain carries TRBV20-1 and TRBJ2-3; TRBD2 agrees at 13 bases. The germline gives CDR1 DFQATT, CDR2 SNEGSKA (reference sequence). The trim removed 1 base at V and 2 bases at J, leaving 12 bases unmatched. The CDR3 extends over 19 amino acids. The CDR3 DNA reads TGCAGTGCTAGAGGGACTAGCGGGAGATCCGGGGGCCCCACAGATACGCAGTATTTT. This sequence encodes CSARGTSGRSGGPTDTQYF.

This clonotype was observed at least ten times. The V gene is TRBV5-1, the J gene TRBJ2-5; D is possibly TRBD2 (5 bases). The germline V and J ends were trimmed by 0 bases and 1 base, with 7 bases remaining between them. CDR3 size: 14 residues. CDR1 is SGHRS and CDR2 is YFSETQ in the germline V gene. The CDR3 is CASSLGGFQETQYF. The CDR3 nucleotides are TGCGCCAGCAGCTTGGGCGGGTTCCAAGAGACCCAGTACTTC.

In its sample, this clonotype was seen a few times. V gene TRBV7-9 combines with J gene TRBJ2-7, with TRBD1 identical over 9 bases. The CDR3 loop spans 14 amino acids. V dropped 1 base and J dropped 5; count of bases not matched to a gene: 3. Germline CDR1 SEHNR, CDR2 FQNEAQ (reference sequence). CDR3 nucleotides: TGTGCCAGCAGCTTAGGACAGGGGGTGGACGAGCAGTACTTC. Translated, it gives CASSLGQGVDEQYF.

Of note for this clonotype: A junction end diverges from the germline sequence, so it may reflect a read error. The V and J genes are TRBV18 and TRBJ1-1; no definite D call. CDR1 is KGHSH, CDR2 LQKENI, per germline. The CDR3 has 13 residues. The CDR3 coding sequence is TGTGTCAGCTCGTCGTCACCGGACGGTGAAGCTTTGTTT. This sequence encodes CVSSSSPDGEALF.